This TCR beta chain was sequenced during a study of blood T cell repertoires in COVID-19. Recruits, aged roughly 18 to 89 years, lived in 24 US areas. Participant-reported clinical history was the basis for cohort assignment. The CDR3 has 17 residues. Trimming removed 4 bases from V and 0 bases from J, with 16 bases in between. Germline V gives CDR1 MDHEN, CDR2 SYDVKM. The protocol was immunoSEQ multiplex PCR, while the TCRdb copy is restricted to in-frame clones and leaves out a portion. The repertoire includes fewer than 350,000 clones, about 90% of them detected once, and about 1.7% sits in the top ten.

The rearrangement joins TRBV28 to TRBJ1-3, with D possibly TRBD1 on 6 matching bases. This clonotype originated in a woman between 18 and 29 years old with acute COVID-19. The material sequenced was PBMCs or T cells enriched from blood (not recorded which). The CDR3 DNA sequence: TGTGCCAGCAGTTCAATCGGGACACGGCTCTCTGGAAACACCATATATTTT. Its translation: CASSSIGTRLSGNTIYF.